This TCR beta chain came from a study of cytomegalovirus exposure and HLA in healthy donors. V shed 5 bases and J shed 4 bases, with 20 bases lying between them. This CDR3 is 16 amino acids long. Germline V gene sequence: CDR1 SGHTA, CDR2 FQGTGA. Findings of the study overall: In vitro assays verified that a few CMV-associated chains recognized CMV antigens specifically.

Profiling relied on immunoSEQ multiplex PCR, and the TCRdb table lists in-frame clones only, not all of them. The sample contains about 60,000 clones, almost 97% of which appear only once. Details on this clone: Its matching antigen is unknown.

The chain employs TRBV7-3 and TRBJ1-1; a weak D match, TRBD1 (6 bases). The sample consisted of PBMCs. The sequence derives from a woman aged 18-29 years in good health and CMV-seronegative. CDR3 DNA sequence: TGTGCCAGCAGCCTCTCCGGGGGGCGTGGAGGCACTGAAGCTTTCTTT. This sequence encodes CASSLSGGRGGTEAFF.